This TCR beta chain was captured by sequencing in a study of cytomegalovirus exposure and HLA in healthy donors. Study-wide results and limits: Later on, a genetic analysis was performed. It linked a missense variant in DCLRE1C with V- and J-gene trimming of TCR beta. At a 0.05 false discovery rate, a later analysis found approximately 17,000 TCR beta sequences to be associated with HLA alleles. Listed as cytomegalovirus-associated were 150 or so TCR beta chains.

About this clone: Its target is unknown.

The CDR3 spans 13 residues. CDR1 is SGHRS and CDR2 is YFSETQ in the germline V gene. J gave up 6 bases and V 2 bases, and 4 bases lay outside the gene matches. Primers: 60 Vbeta forward and 13 Jbeta reverse. The method was immunoSEQ multiplex PCR; TCRdb's version includes in-frame clones alone and lacks a portion of them. The data contain approximately 150,000 clones, about 83% of them singletons. The clonotype was recovered from a woman aged 25-40 years in good health and CMV-seronegative. The sample comprised PBMCs. The rearrangement links TRBV5-1 to TRBJ1-2; 7 bases align to TRBD1. Here the CDR3 DNA reads TGCGCCAGCAGCTTAACCGGACAGGATGGCTACACCTTC. Translation: CASSLTGQDGYTF. The complete variable domain, with remaining parts taken from reference TRBV5-1 and TRBJ1-2, reads KAGVTQTPRYLIKTRGQQVTLSCSPISGHRSVSWYQQTPGQGLQFLFEYFSETQRNKGNFPGRFSGRQFSNSRSEMNVSTLELGDSALYLCASSLTGQDGYTFGSGTRLTVV.